This paragraph covers one TCR beta chain sequence. The record originates from a study of blood T cell repertoires in COVID-19. Across the whole study: Samples came from the United States, Italy and Spain, spanning acute and convalescent COVID-19.

Profiled with immunoSEQ multiplex PCR; TCRdb holds only in-frame clones, not every one. The table lists over 130,000 clones, roughly 89% of them singletons. The CDR3 sequence is 11 residues long. Trimming removed 2 bases at V and 7 bases at J, with 3 bases between. From germline, CDR1 is SGHTS and CDR2 YDEGEE. Seattle-derived patients entered the study during active infection and were followed longitudinally. The V call is TRBV5-8, the J call TRBJ1-4, with unresolved D. The sample was peripheral blood. This TCR derives from a man younger than 45 with COVID-19, enrolled during active disease. The CDR3 DNA reads TGTGCCAGCAGCTTACTTGAAAAACTGTTTTTT. Its translation: CASSLLEKLFF.